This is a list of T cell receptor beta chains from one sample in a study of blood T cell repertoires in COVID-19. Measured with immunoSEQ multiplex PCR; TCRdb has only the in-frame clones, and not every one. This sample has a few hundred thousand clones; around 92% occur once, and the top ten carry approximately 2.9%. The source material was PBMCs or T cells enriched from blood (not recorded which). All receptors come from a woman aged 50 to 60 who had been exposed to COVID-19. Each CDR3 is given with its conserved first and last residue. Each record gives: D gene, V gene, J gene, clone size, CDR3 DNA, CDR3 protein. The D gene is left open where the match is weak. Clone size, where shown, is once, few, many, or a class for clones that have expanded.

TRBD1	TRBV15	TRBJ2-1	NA	TGTGCCACCAGCGAAGACAGGGTCAATGAGCAGTTCTTC	CATSEDRVNEQFF
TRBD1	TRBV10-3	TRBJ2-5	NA	TGTGCCACCCGACAGGGTGGGGAAGAGACCCAGTACTTC	CATRQGGEETQYF
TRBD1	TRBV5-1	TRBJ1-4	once	TGCGCCAGCAGCTTAGGACAGGGAGGTGAAAAACTGTTTTTT	CASSLGQGGEKLFF
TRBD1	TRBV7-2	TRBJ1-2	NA	TGTGCCAGCAGCCTTACAGGGGACCCCAGCTATGGCTACACCTTC	CASSLTGDPSYGYTF
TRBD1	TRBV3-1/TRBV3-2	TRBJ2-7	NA	TGTGCCAGCAGCCGCGATCCTTCCGGGACAGGCTCTTACGAGCAGTACTTC	CASSRDPSGTGSYEQYF
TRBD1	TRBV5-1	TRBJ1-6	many	TGCGCCAGCAGCTTGGGAGCAGGGGGTCCCTATAATTCACCCCTCCACTTT	CASSLGAGGPYNSPLHF
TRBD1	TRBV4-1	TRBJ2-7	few	TGCGCCAGCAGCCGGGACAGGGGGCTTGAGCAGTACTTC	CASSRDRGLEQYF
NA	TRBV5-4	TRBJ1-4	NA	TGTGCCAGCAGCTTATCAACAGGGAATAATGAAAAACTGTTTTTT	CASSLSTGNNEKLFF
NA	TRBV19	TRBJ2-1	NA	TGTGCCAGTAGTGGCAGGGTGCATGAGCAGTTCTTC	CASSGRVHEQFF
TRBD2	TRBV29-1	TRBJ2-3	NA	TGCAGCGTTGAAGATACGGGGGGAGGGTCAGATACGCAGTATTTT	CSVEDTGGGSDTQYF
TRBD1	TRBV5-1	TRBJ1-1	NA	TGCGCCAGCAGCTTGGTGGGACAGGGAACGGCTGAAGCTTTCTTT	CASSLVGQGTAEAFF
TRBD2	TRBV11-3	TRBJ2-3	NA	TGTGCCAGCAGCTTTAGCGGGGGAGTGGGGGATACGCAGTATTTT	CASSFSGGVGDTQYF
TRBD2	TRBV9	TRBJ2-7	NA	TGTGCCAGCAGCGTTAATAGCGGGGGGGACTACGAGCAGTACTTC	CASSVNSGGDYEQYF
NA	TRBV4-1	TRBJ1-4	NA	TGCGCCAGCAGCCAAGACAGGGCCCTTGGGGAACTGTTTTTT	CASSQDRALGELFF